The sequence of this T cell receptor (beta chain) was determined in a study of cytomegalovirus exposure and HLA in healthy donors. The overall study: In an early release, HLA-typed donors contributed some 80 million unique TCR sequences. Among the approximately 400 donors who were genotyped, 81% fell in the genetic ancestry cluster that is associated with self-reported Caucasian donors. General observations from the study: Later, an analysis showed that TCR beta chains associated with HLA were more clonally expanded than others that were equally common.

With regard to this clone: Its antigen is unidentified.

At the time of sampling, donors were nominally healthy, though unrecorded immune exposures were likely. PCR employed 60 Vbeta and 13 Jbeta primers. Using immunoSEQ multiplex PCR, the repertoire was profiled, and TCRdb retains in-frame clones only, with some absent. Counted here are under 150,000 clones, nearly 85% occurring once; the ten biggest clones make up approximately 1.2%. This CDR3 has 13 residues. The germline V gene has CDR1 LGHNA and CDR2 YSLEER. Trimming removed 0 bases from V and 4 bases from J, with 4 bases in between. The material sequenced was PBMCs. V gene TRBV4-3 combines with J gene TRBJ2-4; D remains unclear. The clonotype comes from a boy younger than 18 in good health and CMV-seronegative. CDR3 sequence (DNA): TGCGCCAGCAGCCAAGACGGGAAAAACATTCAGTACTTC. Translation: CASSQDGKNIQYF.